This T cell receptor beta chain comes out of a study of CD8 T cells in ankylosing spondylitis. Trimming left V 5 bases short and J 2 bases short, with 10 bases between. The CDR3 is 14 residues long. General observations from the study: According to the report, clones linked to the disease were significantly enriched in matched synovial fluid samples taken from ankylosing spondylitis patients.

Library preparation for TCR beta used quantitative 5'-RACE with molecular barcodes. TCRdb independently ran MiXCR on the 5' RACE reads; one entry per CDR3 protein. The table has nearly 350,000 distinct CDR3 sequences, approximately 15% seen once; the top ten hold approximately 1.1%. Only a few counts were recorded for this clonotype. Antigen specificity is unknown. The chain joins TRBV12-3 or TRBV12-4 to TRBJ1-5; D unresolved. The sequencing input was blood, either unsorted or a sorted T cell fraction (not recorded which). This clonotype originated in a male donor with ankylosing spondylitis or in good health (not recorded which). This CDR3 reads CASSHERGNQPQHF. For the CDR3, the DNA is TGTGCCAGCAGTCATGAGAGGGGCAATCAGCCCCAGCATTTT.